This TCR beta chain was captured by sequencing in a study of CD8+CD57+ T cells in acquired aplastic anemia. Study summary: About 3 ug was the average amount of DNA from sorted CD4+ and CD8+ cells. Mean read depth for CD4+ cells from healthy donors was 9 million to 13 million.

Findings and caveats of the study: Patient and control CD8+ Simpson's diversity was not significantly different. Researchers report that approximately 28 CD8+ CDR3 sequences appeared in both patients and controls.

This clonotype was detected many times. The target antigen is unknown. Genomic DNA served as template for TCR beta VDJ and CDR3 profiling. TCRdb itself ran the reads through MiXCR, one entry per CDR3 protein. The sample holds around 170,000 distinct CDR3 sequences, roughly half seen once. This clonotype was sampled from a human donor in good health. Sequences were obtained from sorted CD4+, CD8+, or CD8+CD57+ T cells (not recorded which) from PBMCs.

The CDR3 reads CATTGKDSYNSPLHF. CDR3 in DNA: TGTGCCACCACAGGAAAAGACTCCTATAATTCACCCCTCCACTTT. This chain uses TRBV10-3 with TRBJ1-6; maybe TRBD1 (5 bases). This CDR3 has 15 amino acids. V lost 10 bases and J 0 bases, leaving 13 bases between the germline ends. CDR1 and CDR2 from the germline V gene are ENHRY and SYGVKD.